This entry is about one TCR beta chain. This clone's antigen is unknown. No much larger clone is present one base from it, and per-base qualities are unavailable. For CDR1 and CDR2, the germline V gene lists MDHEN and SYDVKM. Between the V and J ends, shortened by 2 bases and 7 bases respectively, the junction contains 18 bases. Taken from cysteine to phenylalanine, the CDR3 has 15 residues. Only CDR3 DNA is held: 45 bases, read in frame from base 1. Collaborating institutions collected whole blood in K2EDTA tubes following their own protocols. For TCRbeta analysis, collaborators shipped samples as frozen whole blood, isolated PBMCs, or DNA extracted from either of those sample types. The immunoSEQ Assay, a bias-controlled multiplex PCR, was used to amplify TCRbeta CDR3 regions from genomic DNA. The published analysis was carried out like this. The number of nucleated cells in each sample was estimated by amplification of reference gene primers within the assay. Sequence reads were collapsed and filtered to measure the absolute abundance of every unique TCRbeta CDR3 rearrangement. For each sample, productive Simpson clonality was calculated by taking the square root of Simpson's diversity index across productive rearrangements. The table comes from immuneACCESS by way of TCRdb, which keeps in-frame sequences with V and J called. Part of the clones is missing from these tables; in studies checked, under half for an unresolved V gene and the rest for unknown reasons. From that table come the V and J calls and clone size; the DNA was used to work out D and trimming. This sample lists about 100,000 clones; about 88% were detected once. Of the sample, 3% falls within the top ten clones.

This entry comes from a study of blood T cell repertoires in COVID-19 (dated by TCRdb to 2018 to 2021). Context from the whole study: The collaborator samples originated in the United States, Italy and Spain and spanned the acute and convalescent phases of COVID-19. The dataset comprised deeply sampled blood TCRbeta repertoires from subjects exposed to, actively infected with, or recovered from COVID-19. Samples came from the ongoing ImmuneRACE study (first 160 participants) plus 1,254 subjects from 6 global collaborators. The prospective study material was composed of cDNA or gDNA derived from T cells, B-cell-depleted T cells, or PBMCs. The repertoires were made available in a free public database intended to serve as a resource for research on the immune response to SARS-CoV-2. Sample metadata almost always included a de-identified subject ID, COVID-19 status, age in years and sex. Where available, HLA class I and class II types were taken from metadata supplied by the sample provider and were not determined by assay-based typing.

The paper as a whole reports these results and caveats: The amount of clinical and demographic metadata varied by source and participant and was provided uncurated.

The source is a man aged 50 to 59 with active or convalescent COVID-19. This chain joins TRBV28 to TRBJ2-7; no D gene is confidently identified. The sequencing sample was made of peripheral blood. The sequenced DNA is TGTGCCAGCAGTTTAATAGAGGCACAAAGTAAAGAGCAGTACTTC. The encoded protein is CASSLIEAQSKEQYF.